A single sample is the source of the 13 T cell receptor beta chains below, sequenced in a study of glioma-infiltrating T cells. The iRepertoire nested amplicon-rescue multiplex PCR amplified TCR alpha and beta CDR3s from RNA. Each CDR3 protein is one row after TCRdb ran MiXCR on the multiplex PCR reads. The sample has over 120,000 distinct CDR3 sequences; about 39% are singletons. The specimen sequenced was glioma tissue, nonneoplastic brain tissue, or PBMCs (not recorded which). The receptors here all came from a human donor with low-grade glioma or glioblastoma, undergoing nonglioma brain surgery, or in good health (not recorded which).

V and J are TRBV10-3 and TRBJ1-5; TRBD1 aligns across 10 bases. This CDR3 has 14 amino acids. Germline trimming cut 6 bases from V and 9 bases from J; bases unmatched to any gene: 8. The germline CDR1 and CDR2 sequences are ENHRY and SYGVKD. CDR3 nucleotides: TGTGCCATCAGGGGGGACAGGGGTGTGGGGCCCCAGCATTTT. It translates to CAIRGDRGVGPQHF.

This rearrangement joins TRBV4-1 to TRBJ1-1; D is possibly TRBD1 (6 bases). This CDR3 spans 14 amino acids. The V and J ends lost 1 base and 3 bases respectively, with 9 bases between them. CDR1 is MGHRA, CDR2 YSYEKL, per germline. The CDR3, as DNA: TGCGCCAGCAGCCAAGCCCAGGGGTACACTGAAGCTTTCTTT. Protein: CASSQAQGYTEAFF.

The V gene is TRBV15, the J gene TRBJ1-2, with 8 bases that match TRBD1. This CDR3 has 13 residues. The germline V gene encodes CDR1 LNHNV and CDR2 YYDKDF (reference sequence). V lost 3 bases and J lost 5; bases outside the gene matches: 2. As DNA, the CDR3 is TGTGCCACCAGCAGTGGGGACAGGTATGGCTACACCTTC. This gives the protein CATSSGDRYGYTF. The variable domain in full, with the rest retrieved from reference TRBV15 and TRBJ1-2, is DAMVIQNPRYQVTQFGKPVTLSCSQTLNHNVMYWYQQKSSQAPKLLFHYYDKDFNNEADTPDNFQSRRPNTSFCFLDIRSPGLGDTAMYLCATSSGDRYGYTFGSGTRLTVV.

This clonotype was counted between two and nine times. This sequence joins TRBV7-2 and TRBJ1-5; 7 bases are a match to TRBD1. The CDR3 consists of 14 residues. V gave up 4 bases and J gave up 7 bases; unmatched junction bases: 7. Germline CDR1 SGHTA, CDR2 FQGNSA. CDR3 residues: CASSSVTGVQPQHF. The DNA for the CDR3 is TGTGCCAGCAGCTCAGTTACAGGGGTCCAGCCCCAGCATTTT.

On this clonotype itself: The junction and the germline gene differ at one end; a read error may be behind it. V usage is TRBV4-1 and J usage is TRBJ1-2; D gene uncertain. This CDR3 has 15 residues. From germline, CDR1 is MGHRA and CDR2 YSYEKL. The CDR3 nucleotides read TGCGCCAGCAGACAAGTCCTTTGGACGTTGAATGGCTACACCTTC. This translates into CASRQVLWTLNGYTF.

This clonotype was observed a few times. The J gene is TRBJ2-7, the V gene TRBV28; D may be TRBD1 (6 bases). Germline CDR1 is MDHEN and CDR2 is SYDVKM. CDR3 size: 15 residues. Trimming shortened V by 5 bases and J by 0 bases, and 14 bases separated the two germline ends. The CDR3 protein is CASSPQGWGSYEQYF. In DNA form, the CDR3 reads TGTGCCAGCAGTCCTCAGGGGTGGGGCTCCTACGAGCAGTACTTC.

The chain recombines TRBV20-1 with TRBJ2-7; D uncertain. Trimming took 3 bases from V and 5 from J, leaving 8 bases between them. This CDR3 is built from 11 residues. In germline, CDR1 is DFQATT, CDR2 SNEGSKA (reference sequence). CDR3 amino acids: CSARGEDEQYF. CDR3 nucleotide sequence: TGCAGTGCTAGGGGTGAAGACGAGCAGTACTTC.

The chain couples TRBV6-1 to TRBJ2-7; 7 bases are shared with TRBD1. CDR1 is MNHNS and CDR2 is SASEGT in the germline V gene. V lost 8 bases, J lost 4 bases, and 11 bases stayed unmatched. The CDR3 covers 14 residues. CDR3 loop: CASEQGIAPYEQYF. CDR3 coding DNA: TGTGCCAGCGAACAGGGGATTGCGCCTTACGAGCAGTACTTC.

The chain joins TRBV20-1 to TRBJ2-5; D may be TRBD2 (7 bases). The CDR3 sequence is 12 residues long. The germline V and J ends were trimmed by 6 bases and 3 bases, with 11 bases remaining between them. CDR1 DFQATT and CDR2 SNEGSKA come from the germline V gene (reference sequence). CDR3 sequence: CSARGGEETQYF. The DNA of the CDR3 is TGCAGTGCGAGGGGGGGGGAAGAGACCCAGTACTTC.

A few counts support this clonotype. The chain carries TRBV12-3 or TRBV12-4 and TRBJ1-2, with D perhaps matching TRBD1 (6 bases). Trimming left V 2 bases short and J 6 bases short, with 10 bases between. This CDR3 is 13 amino acids long. The CDR3 reads CASSLMGADGYTF. The CDR3 region has the DNA TGTGCCAGCAGTTTAATGGGGGCGGATGGCTACACCTTC.

There are a few counts of this clonotype. The CDR3 is CATRAPSSHNEQFF. CDR3 DNA: TGTGCCACCAGAGCGCCCTCGTCCCACAATGAGCAGTTCTTC. The chain combines TRBV15 with TRBJ2-1; D remains ambiguous. The CDR3 runs to 14 residues. CDR1 is LNHNV, CDR2 YYDKDF, per germline (reference sequence). Trimming took 6 bases from V and 5 from J, leaving 14 bases between them. Filled out from reference TRBV15 and TRBJ2-1, the complete variable domain reads DAMVIQNPRYQVTQFGKPVTLSCSQTLNHNVMYWYQQKSSQAPKLLFHYYDKDFNNEADTPDNFQSRRPNTSFCFLDIRSPGLGDTAMYLCATRAPSSHNEQFFGPGTRLTVL.

The chain has TRBV5-1 and TRBJ2-7; TRBD2 matches 7 bases. V trimming: 3 bases; J trimming: 0 bases; junction bases outside the gene matches: 3. Germline V CDR1 and CDR2: SGHRS, YFSETQ. The CDR3 is 14 residues long. The CDR3 reads CASSSGGSSYEQYF. In nucleotides, the CDR3 is TGCGCCAGCAGCTCCGGGGGGAGCTCCTACGAGCAGTACTTC.

V is TRBV27 and J is TRBJ1-1; TRBD1 might be the D (5 bases). Germline V lookup: CDR1 MNHEY, CDR2 SMNVEV (reference sequence). The CDR3 consists of 14 residues. V lost 6 bases, J lost 4 bases, and 15 bases lay in between. CDR3: CASRSGGVFTEAFF. CDR3 nucleotide sequence: TGTGCCAGCAGAAGCGGGGGAGTTTTCACTGAAGCTTTCTTT.